This TCR beta chain was documented in a study of blood T cell repertoires in COVID-19. For the study at large: Whether acute or convalescent, the COVID-19 samples came from the United States, Italy and Spain. The analysed material was cDNA or gDNA that came from T cells, B-cell-depleted T cells, or PBMCs.

In the source study's methods: It was from reference gene primer amplification that nucleated cell counts were estimated. This table comes from immunoSEQ multiplex PCR, and its TCRdb copy is limited to in-frame clones, with some not included. Clone size and V and J calls were adopted from that table, with D and trimming inferred from the DNA. The table lists some 35,000 clones, over 75% of them singletons. The V end lost 5 bases, the J end lost 4 bases, and 15 bases lay between the germline ends. Germline V gives CDR1 MDHEN, CDR2 SYDVKM. This CDR3 spans 15 amino acids. This clonotype was sampled from a man aged 60 to 75 with active COVID-19. The sequenced material came from peripheral blood. V is TRBV28 and J is TRBJ2-1; a possible D gene is TRBD2 (5 bases). The CDR3 sequence: CASSPLRTGYNEQFF. For the CDR3, the DNA is TGTGCCAGCAGTCCCCTACGGACGGGGTACAATGAGCAGTTCTTC.